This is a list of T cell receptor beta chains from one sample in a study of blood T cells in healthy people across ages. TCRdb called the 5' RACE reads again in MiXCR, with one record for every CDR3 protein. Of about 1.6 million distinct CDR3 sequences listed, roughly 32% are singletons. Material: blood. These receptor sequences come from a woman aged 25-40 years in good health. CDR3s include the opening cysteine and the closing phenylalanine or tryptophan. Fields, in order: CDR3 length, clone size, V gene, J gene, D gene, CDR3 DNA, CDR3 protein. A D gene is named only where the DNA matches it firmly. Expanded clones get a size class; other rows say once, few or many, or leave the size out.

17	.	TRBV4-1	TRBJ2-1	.	TGCGCCAGCAGCCAAGTGGGAGGTCCCTACAATGGCGATGAGCAGTTCTTC	CASSQVGGPYNGDEQFF
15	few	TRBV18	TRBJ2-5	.	TGTGCCAGCTCACCGACACAGGCTGGGCGAGAGACCCAGTACTTC	CASSPTQAGRETQYF
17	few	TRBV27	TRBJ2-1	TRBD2	TGTGCCAGCAGTTTAAGGGCCGGGACTAGCTCCTACAATGAGCAGTTCTTC	CASSLRAGTSSYNEQFF
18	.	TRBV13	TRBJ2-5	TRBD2	TGTGCCAGCAGCTTAGAGGGACTAGCGGGAGAGAGGGTCTACGGGCAGTACTTC	CASSLEGLAGERVYGQYF
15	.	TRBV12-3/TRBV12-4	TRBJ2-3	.	TGTGCCAGCAGCACATCGGGGGGCGGGGGAGATACGCAGTATTTT	CASSTSGGGGDTQYF
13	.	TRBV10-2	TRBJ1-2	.	TGCGCCACCCCCACGCGGGAACGCTATGGCTACACCTTC	CATPTRERYGYTF
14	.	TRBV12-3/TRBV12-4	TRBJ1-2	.	TGTACCAGCGGGGGCTTAGAGAATTGGGGTGGCTACACCTTC	CTSGGLENWGGYTF
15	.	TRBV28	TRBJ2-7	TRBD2	TGTGCCAGTTCTCCCTTGGGGCTAGCGGGGTACGAGCAGTACTTC	CASSPLGLAGYEQYF
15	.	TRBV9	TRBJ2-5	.	TGTGCCAGCAGCGTAGCTGCGGCGCCGGTGGAGACCCAGTACTTC	CASSVAAAPVETQYF
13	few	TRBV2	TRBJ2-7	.	TGTGCCAGCAGCCGGACGGCCTTCTACGAGCAGTACTTC	CASSRTAFYEQYF
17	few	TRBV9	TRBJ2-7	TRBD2	TGTGCCAGCAGCGTAGTAAGGCGGGAGGGCTCATCCTACGAGCAGTACTTC	CASSVVRREGSSYEQYF
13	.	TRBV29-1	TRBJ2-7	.	TGCAGCGCTGAAAGGCGGGACCCCCTGGAGCAGTACTTC	CSAERRDPLEQYF
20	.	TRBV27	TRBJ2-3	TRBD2	TGTGCCAGCAGTTTGGGGAAGCGGGGGGGCCCCGAAGCCCACAAGGATACGCAGTATTTT	CASSLGKRGGPEAHKDTQYF
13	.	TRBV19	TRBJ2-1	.	TGTGCCAGTAGTATCCAGGATGGGAATGAGCAGTTCTTC	CASSIQDGNEQFF
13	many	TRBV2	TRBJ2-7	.	TGTGCCAGTCTTCGGGGATTACGAGACGAGCAGTACTTC	CASLRGLRDEQYF
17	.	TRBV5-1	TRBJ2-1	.	TGCGCCAGCAGCCCCAGGCCGGACTGGACCCACTACAATGAGCAGTTCTTC	CASSPRPDWTHYNEQFF
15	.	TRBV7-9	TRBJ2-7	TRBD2	TGTGCCAGCCCCCCGGGGACTAGCGAAGCTTGGGAGCAGTACTTC	CASPPGTSEAWEQYF
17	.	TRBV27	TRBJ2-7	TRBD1	TGCACCAGCAGTTGTACAGCCGGGACAGGGCTAATCTACGAGCAGTACTTC	CTSSCTAGTGLIYEQYF
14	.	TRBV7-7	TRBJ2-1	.	TGTGCCAGCAGCTTACCTGGGACTCACAATGAGCAGTTCTTC	CASSLPGTHNEQFF
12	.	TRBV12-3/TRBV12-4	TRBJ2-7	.	TGTGCCAGCAGTTTGCGGAGAGTCGAGCAGTACTTC	CASSLRRVEQYF
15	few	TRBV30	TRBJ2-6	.	TGTGCCTGGGAAGGGCTACGTTCTGGGGCCAACGTCCTGACTTTC	CAWEGLRSGANVLTF
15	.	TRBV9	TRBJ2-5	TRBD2	TGTGCCAACAGCGTTCAAGCGGGGCTCGGGGAGACCCAGTACTTC	CANSVQAGLGETQYF
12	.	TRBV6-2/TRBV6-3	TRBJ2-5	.	TGTGCCAGCCCCCAGGGTGGATCGACCCAGTACTTC	CASPQGGSTQYF
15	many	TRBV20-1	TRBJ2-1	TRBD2	TGCAGTGCTAGGATTAGCGGGAGACTGTACAATGAGCAGTTCTTC	CSARISGRLYNEQFF